Listed here are 14 T cell receptor beta chains from one sample, sequenced in a study of cytomegalovirus exposure and HLA in healthy donors. The PCR had 60 Vbeta and 13 Jbeta primers. Assay: immunoSEQ multiplex PCR; the TCRdb copy retains only in-frame clones and omits some. The top ten hold about 14% of the sample, which has around 200,000 clones, 70% to 80% seen once. What was sequenced was PBMCs. These receptor sequences come from a man aged 35-49 years in good health and CMV-seronegative.

This clone has more than one count but fewer than ten. The gene calls are TRBV14 and TRBJ2-7; TRBD2 aligns across 7 bases. This CDR3 has 17 amino acids. V was clipped by 1 base and J by 1 base; unmatched bases: 10. Germline lookup yields CDR1 SGHDN and CDR2 FVKESK. The CDR3 sequence: CASSQGWAGVESYEQYF. For the CDR3, the DNA is TGTGCCAGCAGCCAAGGTTGGGCGGGAGTGGAATCCTACGAGCAGTACTTC.

This chain links TRBV10-3 with TRBJ1-2; 8 nucleotides align to TRBD1. The CDR3 is made up of 13 amino acids. The trim removed 2 bases at V and 7 bases at J, leaving 3 bases unmatched. The germline V gene encodes CDR1 ENHRY and CDR2 SYGVKD. This CDR3 is CAISETGGGGYTF. In nucleotides, the CDR3 is TGTGCCATCAGTGAGACAGGGGGAGGTGGCTACACCTTC.

The chain links TRBV7-8 to TRBJ2-5, with 9 bases fitting TRBD1. Trimming took 0 bases from V and 4 from J; bases not matched to a gene: 6. Germline V lookup: CDR1 SGHVS, CDR2 FQNEAQ. This CDR3 spans 16 amino acids. The CDR3 protein is CASSLAPGQGGETQYF. CDR3 DNA: TGTGCCAGCAGCTTAGCTCCGGGACAGGGCGGAGAGACCCAGTACTTC. Using reference TRBV7-8 and TRBJ2-5 for the parts outside the CDR3, the full variable domain is GAGVSQSPRYKVAKRGQDVALRCDPISGHVSLFWYQQALGQGPEFLTYFQNEAQLDKSGLPSDRFFAERPEGSVSTLKIQRTQQEDSAVYLCASSLAPGQGGETQYFGPGTRLLVL.

The V gene is TRBV28, the J gene TRBJ2-7, with TRBD1 matching 7 bases. The CDR3 loop spans 15 amino acids. Per germline, CDR1 MDHEN and CDR2 SYDVKM. Germline trimming cut 1 base from V and 0 bases from J; bases unmatched to any gene: 3. CDR3 sequence (DNA): TGTGCCAGCAGTTTATCCACAGGGGACTCCTACGAGCAGTACTTC. This translates into CASSLSTGDSYEQYF.

The rearrangement uses TRBV5-5 and TRBJ2-5; 7 bases match TRBD1. CDR1 is SGHKS, CDR2 YYEKEE, per germline (reference sequence). There are 14 residues in the CDR3. The V and J ends lost 3 bases and 3 bases, in that order; junction bases with no gene match: 5. CDR3 loop: CASSSGTAKETQYF. In nucleotides, the CDR3 is TGTGCCAGCAGCTCCGGGACAGCTAAAGAGACCCAGTACTTC.

The rearrangement uses TRBV10-3 and TRBJ1-6; 10 positions match TRBD1. The trim removed 11 bases at V and 7 bases at J, leaving 8 bases unmatched. Germline V CDR1 and CDR2: ENHRY, SYGVKD. The CDR3 extends over 14 amino acids. The CDR3 sequence: CASARGQGNSPLHF. CDR3 coding DNA: TGTGCCTCTGCACGGGGACAGGGGAATTCACCCCTCCACTTT.

Concerning this clone itself: This same CDR3 is encoded by further DNA sequences in the sample. CDR3 amino acids: CASSVAGGPQETQYF. The CDR3 DNA reads TGTGCCAGCAGCGTGGCGGGGGGGCCTCAAGAGACCCAGTACTTC. The V gene is TRBV9, the J gene TRBJ2-5, with TRBD2 identical over 9 bases. Germline assignment: CDR1 SGDLS and CDR2 YYNGEE. The CDR3 spans 15 residues. Losses at the gene ends were 2 bases for V and 2 bases for J; bases not matched to a gene: 4.

The chain has TRBV7-9 and TRBJ2-7, with TRBD2 as a possible D gene (5 bases). The CDR3 spans 12 residues. CDR1 is SEHNR, CDR2 FQNEAQ, per germline (reference sequence). Between the trimmed V and J ends, which lost 3 bases and 3 bases, there was a span of 6 bases. The CDR3 DNA is TGTGCCAGCAGCTTCCGGGACTACGAGCAGTACTTC. Encoded protein: CASSFRDYEQYF.

The CDR3 is CAWSTTNRDRVPEAFF. DNA for the CDR3: TGTGCCTGGAGTACAACGAACCGGGACAGGGTCCCTGAAGCTTTCTTT. The chain employs TRBV30 and TRBJ1-1; 9 nucleotides align to TRBD1. The germline V gene has CDR1 GTSNPN and CDR2 SVGIG (reference sequence). The J segment lost 6 bases and the V segment lost 2 bases, leaving 13 bases of the junction unmatched. The CDR3 is 16 amino acids.

This clone was picked up a small number of times. The V call is TRBV7-7, the J call TRBJ2-3, with 8 bases that match TRBD1. V was pared by 5 bases and J by 8 bases, with 9 bases of the junction left unmatched. The CDR3 is made up of 14 amino acids. Germline loops: CDR1 SSHAT, CDR2 FNYEAQ (reference sequence). For the CDR3, the DNA is TGTGCCAGCAGCACCGGGACAGGTGGGGGTACGCAGTATTTT. It translates to CASSTGTGGGTQYF.

The rearrangement uses TRBV5-4 and TRBJ2-3; D is ambiguous. CDR3 length: 13 residues. Germline values: CDR1 SGHNT, CDR2 YYREEE (reference sequence). Trimming stripped 0 bases from V and 2 bases from J, with 4 bases between. The DNA for the CDR3 is TGTGCCAGCAGCTTGGGGCACACAGATACGCAGTATTTT. It is translated as CASSLGHTDTQYF.

The CDR3 DNA sequence: TGTGCCACCAGCAGAGGCGTCTCTGGGGCCAACGTCCTGACTTTC. Residues: CATSRGVSGANVLTF. J is TRBJ2-6 and V is TRBV15, with D uncertain. V dropped 1 base and J dropped 0 bases, with 4 bases sitting between them. CDR1 and CDR2 from the germline V gene are LNHNV and YYDKDF (reference sequence). The CDR3 extends over 15 amino acids.

This clone has just one count. The V and J genes are TRBV7-3 and TRBJ2-1, with a weak D call TRBD2 (6 bases). Per the germline V gene, CDR1 is SGHTA and CDR2 is FQGTGA. This CDR3 is built from 15 residues. The ends were cut back, 4 bases at V and 6 bases at J, with 16 bases in the middle. CDR3 residues: CASSSIRRAVNEQFF. The CDR3 bases are TGTGCCAGCAGCTCTATTAGGAGGGCCGTCAATGAGCAGTTCTTC. The variable domain in full, with the rest retrieved from reference TRBV7-3 and TRBJ2-1, is GAGVSQTPSNKVTEKGKYVELRCDPISGHTALYWYRQSLGQGPEFLIYFQGTGAADDSGLPNDRFFAVRPEGSVSTLKIQRTERGDSAVYLCASSSIRRAVNEQFFGPGTRLTVL.

This clone was recorded only once. The gene calls are TRBV7-9 and TRBJ2-3, with 8 bases that match TRBD1. The CDR3 length is 16 residues. With V trimmed by 5 bases and J by 4 bases, 11 bases remained unmatched. CDR1 SEHNR and CDR2 FQNEAQ come from the germline V gene (reference sequence). CDR3 DNA sequence: TGTGCCAGCAGCCAAGCAACAGGGGGATTCGCAGATACGCAGTATTTT. Translating it yields CASSQATGGFADTQYF.